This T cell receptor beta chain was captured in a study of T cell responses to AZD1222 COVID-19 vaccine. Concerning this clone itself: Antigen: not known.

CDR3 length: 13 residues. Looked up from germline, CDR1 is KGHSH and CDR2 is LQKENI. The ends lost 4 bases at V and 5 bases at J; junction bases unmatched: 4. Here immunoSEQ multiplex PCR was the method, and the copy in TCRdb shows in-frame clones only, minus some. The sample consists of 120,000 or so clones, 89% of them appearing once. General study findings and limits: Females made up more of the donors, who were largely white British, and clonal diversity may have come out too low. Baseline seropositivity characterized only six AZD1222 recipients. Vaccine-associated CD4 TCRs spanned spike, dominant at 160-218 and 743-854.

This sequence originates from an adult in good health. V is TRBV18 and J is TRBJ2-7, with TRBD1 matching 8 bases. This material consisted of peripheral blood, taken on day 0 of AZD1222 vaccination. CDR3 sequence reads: CASSQTGVHEQYF. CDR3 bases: TGTGCCAGCTCACAGACAGGGGTCCACGAGCAGTACTTC.